These 32 T cell receptor beta chains originate from one sample sequenced in a study of vaccination effects on CD4 cells after COVID-19. Measured with immunoSEQ multiplex PCR; TCRdb has only the in-frame clones, and not every one. This table has about 45,000 clones, roughly 80% appearing once. Expansion of antigen-specific CD4+ T cells with viral peptide pools was carried out by the ViraFEST assay before sequencing. Upon completion of 10 to 11 days in culture, CD4+ T cells were isolated. This person caught SARS-CoV-2 sometime from March to December 2020, and PCR testing confirmed the infection. No antigens are known for them. The sample in question was CD4+ T cells from PBMCs cultured with a peptide pool, obtained before COVID-19 vaccination. Every receptor here comes from a human donor who had a prior SARS-CoV-2 infection.

The rearrangement links TRBV7-3 to TRBJ2-5, with no clear D. Trimming cost V 5 bases and J 2 bases, with 9 bases left between them. Germline V CDR1 and CDR2: SGHTA, FQGTGA. CDR3 size: 13 residues. CDR3 DNA sequence: TGTGCCAGCAGCCCACAGAGACAAGAGACCCAGTACTTC. Translating gives CASSPQRQETQYF. The variable domain in full, completed from reference TRBV7-3 and TRBJ2-5, reads GAGVSQTPSNKVTEKGKYVELRCDPISGHTALYWYRQSLGQGPEFLIYFQGTGAADDSGLPNDRFFAVRPEGSVSTLKIQRTERGDSAVYLCASSPQRQETQYFGPGTRLLVL.

The chain carries TRBV12-3 or TRBV12-4 and TRBJ2-5, with D uncertain. The V and J ends lost 6 bases and 7 bases respectively, with 12 bases between them. The CDR3 totals 12 residues. CDR3 protein: CASSPERGTQYF. As DNA, the CDR3 is TGTGCCAGCAGCCCCGAAAGAGGGACCCAGTACTTC.

This chain connects TRBV7-9 to TRBJ2-6, with 10 positions matching TRBD1. The CDR3 is 17 amino acids. With V trimmed by 7 bases and J by 2 bases, 8 bases remained unmatched. Per the germline V gene, CDR1 is SEHNR and CDR2 is FQNEAQ (reference sequence). The CDR3 nucleotides read TGTGCCAGCACTAAGGACAGGGGGGTTGCTGGGGCCAACGTCCTGACTTTC. Amino acids: CASTKDRGVAGANVLTF.

This clone was seen once. This rearrangement joins TRBV6-5 to TRBJ2-1; D might be TRBD1 (7 bases). Trimming took off 5 bases at V and 8 bases at J, with 19 bases between the two ends. Germline values: CDR1 MNHEY, CDR2 SVGAGI. This CDR3 has 15 amino acids. The CDR3 DNA sequence: TGTGCCAGCAGTCCCCGGGCCGCAGGGGGGTATGAGCAGTTCTTC. This translates into CASSPRAAGGYEQFF.

V gene TRBV6-2 or TRBV6-3 combines with J gene TRBJ2-1, with D possibly TRBD1 on 6 matching bases. V lost 5 bases and J lost 10, with 21 bases in between. Per germline, CDR1 MNHEY and CDR2 SVGEGT. This CDR3 comprises 15 residues. The CDR3 is CASSALGTSFKEQFF. The DNA of the CDR3 is TGTGCCAGCAGTGCACTTGGGACATCCTTCAAGGAGCAGTTCTTC.

The chain carries TRBV2 and TRBJ2-1, with D unresolved. Germline-derived CDR1 and CDR2 are SNHLY and FYNNEI. V shed 5 bases and J shed 9 bases, with 8 bases lying between them. The CDR3 sequence is 11 residues long. The CDR3 DNA reads as TGTGCCAGCAGTAGAAGGGTTGAGCAGTTCTTC. It yields the protein CASSRRVEQFF. The variable domain in full, with the rest retrieved from reference TRBV2 and TRBJ2-1, is EPEVTQTPSHQVTQMGQEVILRCVPISNHLYFYWYRQILGQKVEFLVSFYNNEISEKSEIFDDQFSVERPDGSNFTLKIRSTKLEDSAMYFCASSRRVEQFFGPGTRLTVL.

This clone was recorded a few times. This chain connects TRBV5-4 to TRBJ1-5; possibly TRBD1 for D (5 bases). The V gene's germline CDR1 is SGHNT and CDR2 YYREEE (reference sequence). V was shortened by 4 bases and J by 3 bases, with 11 bases between the two germline ends. The CDR3 sequence is 14 residues long. CDR3 sequence: CASSRDGNNQPQHF. DNA of the CDR3: TGTGCCAGCAGCCGGGACGGTAACAATCAGCCCCAGCATTTT.

The chain employs TRBV15 and TRBJ2-7; 7 bases are a match to TRBD2. CDR3 length: 15 residues. Germline loops: CDR1 LNHNV, CDR2 YYDKDF (reference sequence). The V gene end was trimmed by 1 base and the J gene end by 2 bases; junction bases not matched to a gene: 5. The CDR3: CATSRGVAGTYEQYF. The DNA of the CDR3 is TGTGCCACCAGCAGAGGGGTAGCGGGCACCTACGAGCAGTACTTC. Combining the CDR3 with reference TRBV15 and TRBJ2-7 gives the whole variable domain DAMVIQNPRYQVTQFGKPVTLSCSQTLNHNVMYWYQQKSSQAPKLLFHYYDKDFNNEADTPDNFQSRRPNTSFCFLDIRSPGLGDTAMYLCATSRGVAGTYEQYFGPGTRLTVT.

The rearrangement joins TRBV11-3 to TRBJ2-1; 7 bases are shared with TRBD2. From germline, CDR1 is SGHNT and CDR2 YENEEA. V shed 1 base, J shed 5 bases, and the junction held 14 bases outside the gene matches. This CDR3 has 18 amino acids. The CDR3 DNA sequence: TGTGCCAGCAGCTTAGGCCCTGATGACCTAGCGGCACACAATGAGCAGTTCTTC. It translates to CASSLGPDDLAAHNEQFF.

The gene calls are TRBV10-3 and TRBJ2-1; TRBD2 agrees at 7 bases. In germline, CDR1 is ENHRY, CDR2 SYGVKD. CDR3 size: 16 residues. V shed 11 bases, J shed 3 bases, and the junction held 16 bases outside the gene matches. CDR3 DNA sequence: TGTGCCGCACAACCGCACTGGGCGGGGGACTACAATGAGCAGTTCTTC. This codes for CAAQPHWAGDYNEQFF.

Written as DNA, the CDR3 is TGTGCTAGTGGTCCAGGGACCCGGGGACGCGAGCAGTACTTC. Translated: CASGPGTRGREQYF. The chain employs TRBV12-5 and TRBJ2-7; D tentatively fits TRBD1 or TRBD2 (5 bases each). The CDR3 is made up of 14 amino acids. Germline V lookup: CDR1 LGHNT, CDR2 FRNRAP. Trimming cost V 5 bases and J 6 bases, with 17 bases left between them.

The J gene is TRBJ2-7, the V gene TRBV6-5; D is unclear. Trimming left V 0 bases short and J 0 bases short, with 6 bases between. Germline CDR1 and CDR2: MNHEY and SVGAGI. There are 14 residues in the CDR3. The CDR3 loop reads CASSYSRLSYEQYF. The DNA of the CDR3 is TGTGCCAGCAGTTACTCGAGACTCTCCTACGAGCAGTACTTC.

The chain's CDR3 is CASSPGTGSGYTF. CDR3 nucleotide sequence: TGCGCCAGCAGCCCAGGGACAGGTAGTGGCTACACCTTC. This chain joins TRBV5-1 and TRBJ1-2; 8 nucleotides line up with TRBD1. This CDR3 contains 13 residues. The J segment lost 7 bases and the V segment lost 4 bases, leaving 6 bases of the junction unmatched. Germline V lookup: CDR1 SGHRS, CDR2 YFSETQ.

This clone occurred a few times. This chain connects TRBV9 to TRBJ1-2, with 9 bases lining up with TRBD1. From germline, CDR1 is SGDLS and CDR2 YYNGEE. The CDR3 contains 14 residues. Trimming at V came to 3 bases and at J to 7 bases, leaving 7 bases not matched to a gene. The CDR3 DNA reads TGTGCCAGCAGCGCCGGGGGGACAGGGCTTGGCTACACCTTC. As protein: CASSAGGTGLGYTF.

This chain links TRBV18 with TRBJ2-7; D ambiguous. Germline assignment: CDR1 KGHSH and CDR2 LQKENI. The length of the CDR3 is 15 residues. Deletions cut 0 bases from V and 2 bases from J, with 11 bases between. The CDR3 sequence is CASSPPSRNTYEQYF. CDR3 in DNA: TGTGCCAGCTCACCACCGAGCAGGAATACCTACGAGCAGTACTTC.

The V call is TRBV4-1, the J call TRBJ1-4, with D hard to call. CDR1 and CDR2 from the germline V gene are MGHRA and YSYEKL. This CDR3 region has 15 residues. V was shortened by 1 base and J by 1 base, with 7 bases between the two germline ends. DNA of the CDR3: TGCGCCAGCAGCCAAGGAGTTCAAACTAATGAAAAACTGTTTTTT. It is translated as CASSQGVQTNEKLFF.

The chain joins TRBV5-4 to TRBJ2-1; D gene unclear. The CDR3 sequence is 16 residues long. V gave up 0 bases and J gave up 7 bases, with 17 bases separating them. Germline assignment: CDR1 SGHNT and CDR2 YYREEE (reference sequence). The CDR3 DNA sequence: TGTGCCAGCAGCTTGGGTGGAGAGGTAGGTTGGAATGAGCAGTTCTTC. This gives the protein CASSLGGEVGWNEQFF.

This rearrangement joins TRBV19 to TRBJ1-5; 9 nucleotides line up with TRBD1. The CDR3 is made up of 15 amino acids. Germline CDR1 reads LNHDA; CDR2 reads SQIVND (reference sequence). The trim removed 6 bases at V and 7 bases at J, leaving 10 bases unmatched. The CDR3 protein is CASRQGQGWGQPQHF. CDR3 DNA: TGTGCCAGTAGACAAGGACAGGGGTGGGGGCAGCCCCAGCATTTT.

The V gene is TRBV5-4, the J gene TRBJ2-2, with unresolved D. The V end lost 1 base, the J end lost 6 bases, and 16 bases lay between the germline ends. CDR1 is SGHNT and CDR2 is YYREEE in the germline V gene (reference sequence). The CDR3 totals 16 residues. CDR3 in DNA: TGTGCCAGCAGCTTGAGAGGCACTATTCTGCCCGGGGAGCTGTTTTTT. Protein sequence: CASSLRGTILPGELFF.

The rearrangement joins TRBV4-2 to TRBJ1-2; the D is unclear. Germline assignment: CDR1 LGHNA and CDR2 YNFKEQ. Trimming cost V 3 bases and J 3 bases, with 8 bases left between them. The CDR3 is made up of 13 amino acids. This CDR3 is CASSHTAYYGYTF. The DNA for the CDR3 is TGTGCCAGCAGCCATACTGCCTACTATGGCTACACCTTC.

This clone has a handful of counts. J is TRBJ2-7 and V is TRBV7-2; no firm D call. V gave up 5 bases and J gave up 3 bases, with 20 bases separating them. Germline V lookup: CDR1 SGHTA, CDR2 FQGNSA. The length of the CDR3 is 16 residues. This chain's CDR3 is CASSPGLTKVGYEQYF. CDR3 sequence (DNA): TGTGCCAGCAGCCCGGGTTTAACGAAAGTCGGCTACGAGCAGTACTTC.

About this clone: A read error may account for a junction end that differs from germline. This chain links TRBV5-4 with TRBJ1-4; 8 nucleotides line up with TRBD1. Germline values: CDR1 SGHNT, CDR2 YYREEE (reference sequence). This CDR3 has 12 amino acids. CDR3 DNA: TGTGCCAGCAGCTTGGAGGACAGGGTGTTCTCTTTT. Translating it yields CASSLEDRVFSF.

This clone has a single count. The chain uses TRBV5-4 and TRBJ2-3, with 9 bases matching TRBD2. The ends lost 4 bases at V and 4 bases at J; junction bases unmatched: 7. The CDR3 extends over 15 amino acids. CDR1 is SGHNT, CDR2 YYREEE, per germline (reference sequence). The CDR3 loop is CASSPLSGGSDTQYF. CDR3 bases: TGTGCCAGCAGCCCCCTTAGCGGGGGTTCAGATACGCAGTATTTT.

This chain connects TRBV9 to TRBJ1-2; tentative D call: TRBD1 (6 bases). The germline V and J ends were trimmed by 4 bases and 4 bases, with 11 bases remaining between them. In germline, CDR1 is SGDLS, CDR2 YYNGEE. CDR3 length: 13 amino acids. CDR3 DNA sequence: TGTGCCAGCAGCCCCGGGACATCCTATGGCTACACCTTC. This translates into CASSPGTSYGYTF.

The V call is TRBV6-4, the J call TRBJ2-1; maybe TRBD2 (6 bases). Per the germline V gene, CDR1 is MRHNA and CDR2 is SNTAGT. Deletions cut 5 bases from V and 5 bases from J, with 10 bases between. This CDR3 spans 13 amino acids. The CDR3 loop is CASSRDLHNEQFF. DNA for the CDR3: TGTGCCAGCAGTCGGGACTTACACAATGAGCAGTTCTTC.

The chain employs TRBV27 and TRBJ1-1; D is ambiguous. The CDR3 loop spans 15 amino acids. Per the germline V gene, CDR1 is MNHEY and CDR2 is SMNVEV (reference sequence). V was trimmed by 4 bases and J by 0 bases, leaving 12 bases between them. The DNA of the CDR3 is TGTGCCAGCAGTTCTCCAGGATTCATGAACACTGAAGCTTTCTTT. The encoded protein is CASSSPGFMNTEAFF.

The chain uses TRBV5-1 and TRBJ2-5; no firm D call. CDR3 size: 13 residues. Trimming removed 0 bases at V and 7 bases at J, with 10 bases between. The germline V gene has CDR1 SGHRS and CDR2 YFSETQ. In DNA, the CDR3 is TGCGCCAGCAGCTTGGAGTACATGGGGACCCAGTACTTC. Translation gives CASSLEYMGTQYF. The full variable domain, completed using reference TRBV5-1 and TRBJ2-5, is KAGVTQTPRYLIKTRGQQVTLSCSPISGHRSVSWYQQTPGQGLQFLFEYFSETQRNKGNFPGRFSGRQFSNSRSEMNVSTLELGDSALYLCASSLEYMGTQYFGPGTRLLVL.

The chain combines TRBV9 with TRBJ2-5, with D hard to call. Trimming cost V 3 bases and J 0 bases, with 12 bases left between them. Per the germline V gene, CDR1 is SGDLS and CDR2 is YYNGEE. The CDR3 runs 15 residues. Here the CDR3 reads CASSARDTYQETQYF. The CDR3 DNA reads TGTGCCAGCAGCGCCAGAGACACCTACCAAGAGACCCAGTACTTC.

The J gene is TRBJ1-1, the V gene TRBV4-2, with TRBD1 matching 8 bases. Looked up from germline, CDR1 is LGHNA and CDR2 is YNFKEQ. The V gene end was trimmed by 4 bases and the J gene end by 4 bases; junction bases not matched to a gene: 14. The CDR3 sequence is 17 residues long. For the CDR3, the DNA is TGTGCCAGCAGCCCCGGACAGGGCGCCCGGGAGGGCACTGAAGCTTTCTTT. Translation gives CASSPGQGAREGTEAFF.

This clone is a singleton in its sample. This rearrangement joins TRBV7-3 to TRBJ2-3, with 7 bases that match TRBD2. J gave up 4 bases and V 1 base, and 8 bases lay outside the gene matches. This CDR3 has 16 amino acids. Germline V lookup: CDR1 SGHTA, CDR2 FQGTGA. The CDR3 sequence is CASSLRGRAVADTQYF. Here the CDR3 DNA reads TGTGCCAGCAGCTTAAGGGGGAGGGCCGTAGCAGATACGCAGTATTTT.

The chain combines TRBV28 with TRBJ1-1; a possible D gene is TRBD1 (5 bases). This CDR3 comprises 12 residues. The V gene's germline CDR1 is MDHEN and CDR2 SYDVKM. Trimming pared 2 bases from V and 5 bases from J, leaving 6 bases between. This CDR3 is CASSLQGTEAFF. For the CDR3, the DNA is TGTGCCAGCAGTTTACAGGGAACTGAAGCTTTCTTT.

The V and J genes are TRBV6-2 or TRBV6-3 and TRBJ1-1, with 9 bases identical to TRBD1. V lost 2 bases, J lost 7 bases, and 11 bases stayed unmatched. Germline CDR1 and CDR2: MNHEY and SVGEGT. This CDR3 comprises 16 residues. The CDR3 bases are TGTGCCAGCAGTTACCCTAGGACAGGGGAGGTTGGTGAAGCTTTCTTT. Residues: CASSYPRTGEVGEAFF.